The 19 T cell receptor beta chains listed next were all sequenced from one sample in a study of beta chain features in type 1 diabetes (dated by TCRdb to 2017 to 2018). These receptors have no identified antigens. Receptor amplification or capture employed the immunoSEQ multiplex PCR assay. The entire amount of isolated RNA was reverse transcribed using the High Capacity cDNA Reverse Transcription Kit, so the sequenced TCRB transcripts were expressed ones. Sourced from immuneACCESS, this table was stored by TCRdb with only in-frame sequences that have V and J called. A share of the clones is absent; for the studies checked, an unresolved V gene accounts for under half, and the remainder has no known explanation. This sample comprises hundreds of thousands of clones, around an eighth of them detected only once. The ten largest account for 0.02% to 0.025% of the sample. Broad study findings and their caveats: In all four CD4+ subsets, TCRB CDR3 length was moderately but significantly shorter in type 1 diabetes patients.

Material for sequencing was naive CD4+ T cells from blood. The sample's cell subset or site, from its label and the paper: true naive CD4+ T cells. These TCRs come from a young man with type 1 diabetes.

The rearrangement uses TRBV6-5 and TRBJ1-6; D is undetermined. Germline CDR1 and CDR2: MNHEY and SVGAGI. The CDR3 is 15 amino acids. Trimming pared 7 bases from V and 0 bases from J, leaving 10 bases between. CDR3 protein: CASKSELSYNSPLHF. For the CDR3, the DNA is TGTGCCAGCAAGAGTGAGCTCTCCTATAATTCACCCCTCCACTTT.

This clone was counted between two and nine times. The CDR3 DNA reads TGCGCCAGCAGCCCGACAGGGGGCGAGGAGACCCAGTACTTC. Translated, it gives CASSPTGGEETQYF. This rearrangement joins TRBV5-1 to TRBJ2-5; the match to TRBD1 covers 10 bases. Germline V lookup: CDR1 SGHRS, CDR2 YFSETQ. V lost 4 bases to trimming and J lost 5 bases; unmatched junction nucleotides: 5. The CDR3 contains 14 residues.

This clone was detected only a few times. This chain uses TRBV29-1 with TRBJ2-3; possibly TRBD1 for D (5 bases). The CDR3 is 15 residues long. V lost 1 base and J lost 1, with 12 bases in between. The V gene's germline CDR1 is SQVTM and CDR2 ANQGSEA. The CDR3 spells CSVEGRRAGTDTQYF. CDR3 bases: TGCAGCGTTGAAGGCCGCAGGGCGGGCACAGATACGCAGTATTTT.

With regard to this clone: Other nucleotide sequences from this sample produce the same CDR3. This sequence joins TRBV9 and TRBJ2-3; D is perhaps TRBD1 (5 bases). CDR1 SGDLS and CDR2 YYNGEE come from the germline V gene. This CDR3 comprises 15 residues. Trimming left V 0 bases short and J 2 bases short, with 10 bases between. The CDR3 DNA sequence: TGTGCCAGCAGCGTAGGGCAGGGCAACACAGATACGCAGTATTTT. Protein: CASSVGQGNTDTQYF.

This chain connects TRBV5-4 to TRBJ2-2; a weak D match, TRBD1 (5 bases). The CDR3 consists of 15 residues. Trimming shortened V by 5 bases and J by 0 bases, and 11 bases separated the two germline ends. Germline CDR1 and CDR2: SGHNT and YYREEE (reference sequence). The CDR3 here is CASRRTSPNTGELFF. The CDR3 region has the DNA TGTGCCAGCAGACGGACATCCCCGAACACCGGGGAGCTGTTTTTT.

The chain recombines TRBV6-5 with TRBJ2-1, with TRBD1 matching over 8 bases. Germline V gives CDR1 MNHEY, CDR2 SVGAGI. Trimming at V came to 6 bases and at J to 0 bases, leaving 4 bases not matched to a gene. The CDR3 has 15 amino acids. The chain's CDR3 is CASRGQAISYNEQFF. As DNA, the CDR3 is TGTGCCAGCAGGGGACAGGCTATCTCCTACAATGAGCAGTTCTTC.

This clone has a handful of counts. CDR3 sequence (DNA): TGTGCCAGCAGCCAACGACAGGGTGGTGAAGCTTTCTTT. Translation: CASSQRQGGEAFF. This chain joins TRBV14 and TRBJ1-1; the match to TRBD1 covers 7 bases. Trimming at V came to 2 bases and at J to 7 bases, leaving 4 bases not matched to a gene. Germline values: CDR1 SGHDN, CDR2 FVKESK. This CDR3 region has 13 residues. Full variable domain (rest looked up from reference TRBV14 and TRBJ1-1): EAGVTQFPSHSVIEKGQTVTLRCDPISGHDNLYWYRRVMGKEIKFLLHFVKESKQDESGMPNNRFLAERTGGTYSTLKVQPAELEDSGVYFCASSQRQGGEAFFGQGTRLTVV.

The table lists this clone with a few counts. The rearrangement joins TRBV14 to TRBJ2-1, with 7 bases lining up with TRBD2. The CDR3 runs 14 residues. Per the germline V gene, CDR1 is SGHDN and CDR2 is FVKESK. Losses at the gene ends were 2 bases for V and 12 bases for J; bases not matched to a gene: 10. CDR3 sequence reads: CASSQPFGGTMQFF. The DNA for the CDR3 is TGTGCCAGCAGCCAACCCTTCGGGGGGACGATGCAGTTCTTC.

This clone appeared a few times. The V and J genes are TRBV20-1 and TRBJ1-2, with D tentatively TRBD1 (6 bases). The germline gives CDR1 DFQATT, CDR2 SNEGSKA (reference sequence). The CDR3 covers 10 residues. CDR3 coding DNA: TGCGGGTCGTACAGGGATGGCTACACCTTC. Translation: CGSYRDGYTF.

The J gene is TRBJ1-1, the V gene TRBV2; D call uncertain. Per germline, CDR1 SNHLY and CDR2 FYNNEI. Deletions cut 8 bases from V and 1 base from J, with 11 bases between. The CDR3 length is 13 residues. This CDR3 is CASGLGWNTEAFF. DNA for the CDR3: TGTGCCAGCGGCCTTGGTTGGAACACTGAAGCTTTCTTT.

The CDR3 spells CSVGYETDTRTF. Written as DNA, the CDR3 is TGCAGCGTTGGTTACGAGACAGACACTAGGACCTTC. The rearrangement links TRBV29-1 to TRBJ1-2, with D perhaps matching TRBD1 (5 bases). The V gene's germline CDR1 is SQVTM and CDR2 ANQGSEA. Deletions cut 4 bases from V and 14 bases from J, with 20 bases between. The CDR3 spans 12 residues.

The genes are TRBV6-1 and TRBJ1-5, with 8 bases that match TRBD1. CDR3 length equals 15 residues. The junction had 8 bases not matched to a gene; V was cut back by 0 bases and J by 10 bases. Germline CDR1 reads MNHNS; CDR2 reads SASEGT. CDR3 in amino acids: CASSEAGTGYEPQHF. For the CDR3, the DNA is TGTGCCAGCAGTGAAGCCGGGACAGGATATGAACCCCAGCATTTT.

The chain recombines TRBV6-5 with TRBJ2-7; 7 nucleotides match TRBD1. The V gene's germline CDR1 is MNHEY and CDR2 SVGAGI. CDR3 size: 15 residues. With 6 bases clipped from V and 3 bases from J, the junction kept 11 bases outside the gene matches. The CDR3 DNA reads as TGTGCCAGCAGCTTGGGTGTGGCAGGGGGCTACGAGCAGTACTTC. It encodes CASSLGVAGGYEQYF.

This clone appeared a few times. Distinct nucleotide sequences in the sample also encode this CDR3. The chain combines TRBV30 with TRBJ2-5; the D call may be TRBD1 or TRBD2 (6 bases each). The CDR3 runs 13 residues. Germline values: CDR1 GTSNPN, CDR2 SVGIG (reference sequence). V shed 1 base and J shed 2 bases, with 8 bases lying between them. CDR3 residues: CAWSAGAQETQYF. The CDR3 DNA reads TGTGCCTGGAGTGCGGGGGCGCAAGAGACCCAGTACTTC. Based on the CDR3 plus reference TRBV30 and TRBJ2-5, the full variable domain is SQTIHQWPATLVQPVGSPLSLECTVEGTSNPNLYWYRQAAGRGLQLLFYSVGIGQISSEVPQNLSASRPQDRQFILSSKKLLLSDSGFYLCAWSAGAQETQYFGPGTRLLVL.

The CDR3 loop is CAISRTDSNQPQHF. As DNA, the CDR3 is TGTGCCATCAGCCGGACAGATAGCAATCAGCCCCAGCATTTT. This rearrangement joins TRBV10-3 to TRBJ1-5; D possibly corresponds to TRBD1 (6 bases). Looked up from germline, CDR1 is ENHRY and CDR2 is SYGVKD. V was trimmed by 6 bases and J by 0 bases, leaving 9 bases between them. The CDR3 runs to 14 residues.

The table lists this clone with a few counts. The V and J genes are TRBV4-2 and TRBJ1-5; D remains unclear. The CDR3 runs 13 residues. The germline V gene has CDR1 LGHNA and CDR2 YNFKEQ. Between the trimmed V and J ends, which lost 0 bases and 7 bases, there was a span of 7 bases. The CDR3 region is CASSQDSGQPQHF. In nucleotides, the CDR3 is TGTGCCAGCAGCCAAGATTCAGGACAGCCCCAGCATTTT.

The V and J genes are TRBV29-1 and TRBJ2-5; tentatively, D is TRBD1 (6 bases). Trimming removed 4 bases from V and 5 bases from J, with 14 bases in between. CDR1 and CDR2 (germline): SQVTM, ANQGSEA. This CDR3 contains 13 residues. CDR3: CSVAQGLTETQYF. In DNA, the CDR3 is TGCAGCGTTGCTCAGGGGCTGACGGAGACCCAGTACTTC. Supplemented by reference TRBV29-1 and TRBJ2-5, the full variable domain reads SAVISQKPSRDICQRGTSLTIQCQVDSQVTMMFWYRQQPGQSLTLIATANQGSEATYESGFVIDKFPISRPNLTFSTLTVSNMSPEDSSIYLCSVAQGLTETQYFGPGTRLLVL.

V usage is TRBV5-1 and J usage is TRBJ1-1; 7 bases are shared with TRBD1. V lost 2 bases and J lost 4; bases outside the gene matches: 5. The germline V gene encodes CDR1 SGHRS and CDR2 YFSETQ. The CDR3 length is 14 residues. CDR3 bases: TGCGCCAGCAGCTTTGGACAGGTTTCCACTGAAGCTTTCTTT. Translating it yields CASSFGQVSTEAFF.

This clone was seen many times. The chain couples TRBV10-3 to TRBJ1-5; a possible D gene is TRBD1 (6 bases). CDR1 is ENHRY, CDR2 SYGVKD, per germline. Trimming removed 6 bases from V and 7 bases from J, with 13 bases in between. There are 13 residues in the CDR3. The CDR3 DNA reads TGTGCCATCAGAGACGGACAGATCCAGCCCCAGCATTTT. Its protein product is CAIRDGQIQPQHF.